Below are 9 T cell receptor beta chains sequenced from a single sample in a study of T cell responses to AZD1222 COVID-19 vaccine. The repertoire was sequenced with immunoSEQ multiplex PCR; TCRdb's copy has only in-frame clones and lacks some. This sample carries around 130,000 clones, approximately 92% of them seen once, and the ten largest clones take more than 2.5%. The starting material was peripheral blood, obtained on day 0 of AZD1222 vaccination. All receptors come from an adult in good health.

This clone was seen a few times. The chain has TRBV14 and TRBJ2-6; 11 bases are shared with TRBD1. Looked up from germline, CDR1 is SGHDN and CDR2 is FVKESK. The CDR3 totals 19 residues. The V and J ends lost 3 bases and 0 bases, in that order; junction bases with no gene match: 7. CDR3 residues: CASSHLGQGVPSGANVLTF. As DNA, the CDR3 is TGTGCCAGCAGCCATCTGGGACAGGGGGTTCCCTCTGGGGCCAACGTCCTGACTTTC.

This chain connects TRBV6-5 to TRBJ1-1; 7 positions agree with TRBD1. V was clipped by 10 bases and J by 3 bases; unmatched bases: 2. This CDR3 is built from 11 residues. Germline V CDR1 and CDR2: MNHEY, SVGAGI. For the CDR3, the DNA is TGTGCCATACAGGGGTACACTGAAGCTTTCTTT. Its translation: CAIQGYTEAFF.

V and J are TRBV2 and TRBJ2-3, with D perhaps TRBD2 (6 bases). CDR3 length: 16 residues. V lost 6 bases and J lost 0, with 16 bases in between. The germline CDR1 and CDR2 sequences are SNHLY and FYNNEI. The CDR3 DNA reads as TGTGCCAGCAGCCGATTAGCGGTTACTAGCACAGATACGCAGTATTTT. Protein product: CASSRLAVTSTDTQYF.

The chain recombines TRBV15 with TRBJ1-5, with TRBD1 as a possible D gene (6 bases). This CDR3 contains 15 residues. V lost 0 bases and J lost 4, with 10 bases in between. Germline V gives CDR1 LNHNV, CDR2 YYDKDF (reference sequence). The CDR3 DNA reads TGTGCCACCAGCAGAGATCTTGGACAGAATCAGCCCCAGCATTTT. This sequence encodes CATSRDLGQNQPQHF.

The gene calls are TRBV7-9 and TRBJ2-7; no clear D. CDR3 size: 11 residues. Trimming left V 5 bases short and J 3 bases short, with 5 bases between. Germline V gene data show CDR1 as SEHNR and CDR2 as FQNEAQ (reference sequence). The CDR3 loop is CASSNHYEQYF. CDR3 sequence (DNA): TGTGCCAGCAGCAACCACTACGAGCAGTACTTC.

Only a few counts were recorded for this clone. The rearrangement joins TRBV11-2 to TRBJ2-2; D is possibly TRBD2 (5 bases). Trimming took 4 bases from V and 4 from J, leaving 13 bases between them. The CDR3 runs to 15 residues. Germline V CDR1 and CDR2: SGHAT, FQNNGV. CDR3 sequence (DNA): TGTGCCAGCAGCTCAGGAGGAATTGGCACCGGGGAGCTGTTTTTT. It yields the protein CASSSGGIGTGELFF.

This sequence joins TRBV19 and TRBJ2-7, with TRBD1 as a possible D gene (6 bases). V was cut by 5 bases and J by 3 bases, with 14 bases left in between. The germline CDR1 and CDR2 sequences are LNHDA and SQIVND (reference sequence). CDR3 length equals 14 residues. CDR3 amino acids: CASSLLPGHYEQYF. CDR3 DNA: TGTGCCAGTAGTCTGCTTCCGGGACACTACGAGCAGTACTTC.

This rearrangement joins TRBV7-3 to TRBJ2-3; no definite D call. Germline values: CDR1 SGHTA, CDR2 FQGTGA. V lost 6 bases and J 1 base, leaving 8 bases between the germline ends. This CDR3 comprises 13 residues. The CDR3 nucleotides are TGTGCCAGCAGGGGTGGGGGCACAGATACGCAGTATTTT. It encodes CASRGGGTDTQYF.

The chain couples TRBV6-5 to TRBJ2-5; tentatively, D is TRBD2 (5 bases). Trimming removed 2 bases from V and 5 bases from J, with 15 bases in between. Germline assignment: CDR1 MNHEY and CDR2 SVGAGI. The CDR3 has 15 residues. The CDR3 here is CASSYPEDVKETQYF. The CDR3, as DNA: TGTGCCAGCAGTTACCCGGAGGACGTAAAGGAGACCCAGTACTTC.